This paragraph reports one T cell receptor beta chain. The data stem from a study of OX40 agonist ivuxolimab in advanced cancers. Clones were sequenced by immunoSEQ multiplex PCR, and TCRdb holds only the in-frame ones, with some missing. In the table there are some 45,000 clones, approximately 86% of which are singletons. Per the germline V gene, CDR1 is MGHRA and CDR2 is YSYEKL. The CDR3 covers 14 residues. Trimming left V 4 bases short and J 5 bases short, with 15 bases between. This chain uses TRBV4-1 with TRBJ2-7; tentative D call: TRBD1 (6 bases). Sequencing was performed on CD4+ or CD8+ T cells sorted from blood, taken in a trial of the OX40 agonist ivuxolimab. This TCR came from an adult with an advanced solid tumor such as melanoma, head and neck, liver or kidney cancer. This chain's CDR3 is CASSPPDSSHEQYF. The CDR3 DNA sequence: TGCGCCAGCAGCCCTCCGGACAGTTCCCACGAGCAGTACTTC.